This T cell receptor (beta chain) stems from a study of naive and memory T cell subsets. An equimolar mix of two oligonucleotides served as the beta constant-region primer for TRBC1 and TRBC2. Nested alpha and beta constant-region primers with the SP2 primer drove four PCR rounds on ligated cDNA. A 12-nucleotide UMI and the SP2 primer were added to the cDNA 3' end by oligonucleotide ligation. Each CDR3 protein is one row after TCRdb ran MiXCR on the UMI-ligation and nested PCR reads. The data show 120,000 or so distinct CDR3 sequences, around 35% seen once. This clonotype was found once. Cells stained for CD3, CD4, CD8, CD45RA and CD27 were sorted into four subsets. V dropped 6 bases and J dropped 1 base, with 10 bases sitting between them. Germline V gives CDR1 MNHEY, CDR2 SVGAGI. This CDR3 region has 14 residues.

The chain employs TRBV6-5 and TRBJ1-5; D possibly corresponds to TRBD1 (5 bases). The TCR comes from a human donor in good health. The sequenced sample consisted of central memory CD4+ T cells from blood. The CDR3 loop is CASSGGMSNQPQHF. The CDR3 coding sequence is TGTGCCAGCAGCGGGGGAATGAGCAATCAGCCCCAGCATTTT.